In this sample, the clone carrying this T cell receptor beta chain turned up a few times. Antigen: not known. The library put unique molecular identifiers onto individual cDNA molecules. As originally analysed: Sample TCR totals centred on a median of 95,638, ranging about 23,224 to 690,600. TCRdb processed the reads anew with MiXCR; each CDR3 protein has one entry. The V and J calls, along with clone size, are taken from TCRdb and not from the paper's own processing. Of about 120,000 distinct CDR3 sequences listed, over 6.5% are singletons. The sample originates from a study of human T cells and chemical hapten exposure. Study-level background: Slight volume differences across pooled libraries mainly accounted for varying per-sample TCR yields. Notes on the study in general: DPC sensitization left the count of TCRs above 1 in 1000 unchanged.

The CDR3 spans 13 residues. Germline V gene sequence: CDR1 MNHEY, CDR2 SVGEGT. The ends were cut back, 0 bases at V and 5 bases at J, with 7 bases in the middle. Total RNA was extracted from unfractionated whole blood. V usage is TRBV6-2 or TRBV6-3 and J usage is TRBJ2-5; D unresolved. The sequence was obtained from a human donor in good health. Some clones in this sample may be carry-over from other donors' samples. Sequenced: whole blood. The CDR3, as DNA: TGTGCCAGCAGTTACTCCCTGGGCGAGACCCAGTACTTC. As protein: CASSYSLGETQYF.